Ten or more counts support the clone carrying this TCR beta chain. The V gene's germline CDR1 is SQVTM and CDR2 ANQGSEA. This CDR3 spans 14 amino acids. After removal of 6 bases from V and 5 bases from J, the junction contained 12 bases not matched to a gene. The use of a sample-barcoded 5' primer and a J-beta primer mix characterized a second PCR of roughly 7 to 11 cycles. MiXCR, applied by TCRdb to the 5' RACE reads, yields one record per CDR3 protein. The data hold over 450,000 distinct CDR3 sequences, with around 24% observed a single time. The data stem from a study of blood T cells in healthy people across ages. Study-wide background: Capture via template switching afforded approximately one barcoded beta molecule per two T cells.

These data are also associated with another study on T cells of mothers and their children.

The TCR comes from a boy aged 10-17 years in good health. Sequencing used blood. The chain joins TRBV29-1 to TRBJ1-2; TRBD1 aligns across 7 bases. The CDR3 region is CSVTIRDSLYGYTF. In nucleotides, the CDR3 is TGCAGCGTGACCATCCGGGACAGCCTTTATGGCTACACCTTC. Drawing the rest from reference TRBV29-1 and TRBJ1-2, the complete variable domain is SAVISQKPSRDICQRGTSLTIQCQVDSQVTMMFWYRQQPGQSLTLIATANQGSEATYESGFVIDKFPISRPNLTFSTLTVSNMSPEDSSIYLCSVTIRDSLYGYTFGSGTRLTVV.